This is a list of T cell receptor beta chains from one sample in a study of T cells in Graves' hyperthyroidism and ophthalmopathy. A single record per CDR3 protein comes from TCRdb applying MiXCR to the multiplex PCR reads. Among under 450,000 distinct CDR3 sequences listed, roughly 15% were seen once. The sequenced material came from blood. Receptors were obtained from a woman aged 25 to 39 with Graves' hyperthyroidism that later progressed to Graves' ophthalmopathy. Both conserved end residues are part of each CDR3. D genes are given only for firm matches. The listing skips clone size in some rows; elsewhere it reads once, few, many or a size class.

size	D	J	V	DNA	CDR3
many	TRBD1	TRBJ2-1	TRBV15	TGTGCCACCAGCAGTTTGGAACCGGGACAGGGGGTCTATGAGCAGTTCTTC	CATSSLEPGQGVYEQFF
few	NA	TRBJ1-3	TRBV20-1	TGCAGTGCTAGAGATTTTCGGGGGGCGGAAGGAAACACCATATATTTT	CSARDFRGAEGNTIYF
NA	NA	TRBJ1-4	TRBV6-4	TGTGCCAGCAGTGGAACCCTCGCCAGCCCAAATGAAAAACTGTTTTTT	CASSGTLASPNEKLFF
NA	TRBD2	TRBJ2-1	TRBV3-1	TGTGCCAGCAGCCAAGACCAGCGGGGTCTCTACAATGAGCAGTTCTTC	CASSQDQRGLYNEQFF
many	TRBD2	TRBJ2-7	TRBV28	TGTGCCAGCAGTTTAGCGGGCCGGGAGGGCCTCTACGAGCAGTACTTC	CASSLAGREGLYEQYF
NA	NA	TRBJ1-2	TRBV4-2	TGTGCCAGCAGCCAAGTCGAATTAAATGGCTACACCTTC	CASSQVELNGYTF
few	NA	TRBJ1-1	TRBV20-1	TGCAGTGCAGCAACAGGGTACGCTGAAGCTTTCTTT	CSAATGYAEAFF
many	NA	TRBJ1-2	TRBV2	TGTGCCAGCATGAGCGCATACTATGGCTACACCTTC	CASMSAYYGYTF
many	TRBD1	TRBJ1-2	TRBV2	TGTGCCAGCAGTTACGGGACAGCCAGTCATGGCTACACCTTC	CASSYGTASHGYTF
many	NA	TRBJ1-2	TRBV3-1	TGTGCCAGCAGCCAAGTACAGGGTTTCTATGGCTACACCTTC	CASSQVQGFYGYTF
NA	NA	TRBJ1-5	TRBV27	TGTGCCAGCAGTTTATTGGGGGGCGCGATAGATCAGCCCCAGCATTTT	CASSLLGGAIDQPQHF
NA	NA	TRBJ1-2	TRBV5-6	TGTGCCAGCAGCTTGGGTCCTGGCTACACCTTC	CASSLGPGYTF
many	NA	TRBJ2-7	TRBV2	TGTGCCAGCCTGCTAGAAGCCTACGAGCAGTACTTC	CASLLEAYEQYF
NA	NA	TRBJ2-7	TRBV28	TGTGCCAGCAGTTCCGGACCGGGGTCGACAGGGGCGGGGGACGAGCAGTACTTC	CASSSGPGSTGAGDEQYF
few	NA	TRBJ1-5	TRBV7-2	TGTGCCAGCAGCTCGGAGGGCAGGCAGCCCCAGCATTTT	CASSSEGRQPQHF
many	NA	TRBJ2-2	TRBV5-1	TGCGCCAGCAGCTCTTCCGTGCGGAACACCGGGGAGCTGTTTTTT	CASSSSVRNTGELFF
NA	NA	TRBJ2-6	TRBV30	TGTGCCTGGAGCGGAGGCTCTGGGGCCAACGTCCTGACTTTC	CAWSGGSGANVLTF
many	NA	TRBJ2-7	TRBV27	TGTGCCAGCAGTTCTCGACAGGAAAGCCCCTACGAGCAGTACTTC	CASSSRQESPYEQYF